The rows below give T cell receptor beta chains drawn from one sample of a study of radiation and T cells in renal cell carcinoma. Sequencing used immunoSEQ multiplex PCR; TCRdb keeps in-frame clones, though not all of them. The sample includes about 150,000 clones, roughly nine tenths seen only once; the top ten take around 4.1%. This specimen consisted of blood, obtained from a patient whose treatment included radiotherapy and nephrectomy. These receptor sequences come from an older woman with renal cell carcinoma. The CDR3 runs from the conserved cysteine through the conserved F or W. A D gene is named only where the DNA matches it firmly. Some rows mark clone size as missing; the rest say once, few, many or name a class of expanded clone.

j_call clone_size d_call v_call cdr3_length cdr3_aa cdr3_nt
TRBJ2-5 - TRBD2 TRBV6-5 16 CASSSWTSGGAETQYF TGTGCCAGCAGTTCGTGGACTAGCGGGGGGGCGGAGACCCAGTACTTC
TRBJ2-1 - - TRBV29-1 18 CSVEGPSGTDKSYNEQFF TGCAGCGTTGAGGGGCCCAGCGGAACCGACAAATCCTACAATGAGCAGTTCTTC
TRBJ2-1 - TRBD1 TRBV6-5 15 CASSYGRTGYNEQFF TGTGCCAGCAGTTACGGGCGGACAGGATACAATGAGCAGTTCTTC
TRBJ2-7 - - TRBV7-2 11 CASSPSYEQYF TGTGCCAGCAGCCCCTCCTACGAGCAGTACTTC
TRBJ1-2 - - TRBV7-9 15 CASSLSGGLPNGYTF TGTGCCAGCAGCTTATCGGGGGGACTACCGAATGGCTACACCTTC
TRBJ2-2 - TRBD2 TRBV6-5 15 CASSYVGLAPGELFF TGTGCCAGCAGTTACGTTGGACTAGCCCCCGGGGAGCTGTTTTTT
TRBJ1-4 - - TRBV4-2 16 CASSQDGGTDNEKLFF TGTGCCAGCAGCCAAGACGGGGGGACGGATAATGAAAAACTGTTTTTT
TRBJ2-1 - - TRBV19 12 CATGATYNEQFF TGTGCCACTGGGGCCACCTACAATGAGCAGTTCTTC
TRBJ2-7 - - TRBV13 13 CASSLGPSREQYF TGTGCCAGCAGCTTAGGGCCATCTAGGGAGCAGTACTTC
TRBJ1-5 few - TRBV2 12 CASSDTNQPQHF TGTGCCAGCAGTGACACCAATCAGCCCCAGCATTTT
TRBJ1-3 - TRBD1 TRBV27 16 CASSLSPTGVGNTIYF TGTGCCAGCAGTTTATCGCCGACAGGGGTCGGAAACACCATATATTTT
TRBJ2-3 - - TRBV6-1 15 CASSEETGEGDTQYF TGTGCCAGCAGTGAGGAAACAGGGGAGGGAGATACGCAGTATTTT
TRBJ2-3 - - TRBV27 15 CASSPWAGTTDTQYF TGTGCCAGCAGTCCTTGGGCGGGGACCACAGATACGCAGTATTTT
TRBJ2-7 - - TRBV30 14 CAWNAQDNSYEQYF TGTGCCTGGAACGCCCAGGACAACTCCTACGAGCAGTACTTC
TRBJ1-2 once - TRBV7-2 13 CASSLMADYGYTF TGTGCCAGCAGCTTAATGGCAGACTATGGCTACACCTTC
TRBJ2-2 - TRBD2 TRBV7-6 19 CASSWKVAGGPTGPGELFF TGTGCCAGCAGCTGGAAAGTAGCGGGGGGCCCCACCGGACCCGGGGAGCTGTTTTTT